This TCR beta chain was identified during a study of T cells expressing NK-cell markers. Whole-study context: HCMV seropositivity marked most of the eight sequenced donors; one was seronegative.

The authors made TCR beta cDNA libraries by 5'RACE template switching. This switching added a universal primer site and UMIs. TCRdb reprocessed the 5' RACE reads; each CDR3 protein has one entry and no DNA is given. This sample's table reports approximately 460,000 distinct CDR3 sequences. The source of this sequence is a woman aged 18 to 75 in good health. The source material was blood T cells: a sorted CD56 or NKG2C T cell subset, CD4+ or CD8+ T cells, or bulk PBMC T cells (not recorded which).

CDR3: CSAVLHTGELFF. The chain employs TRBV20-1 and TRBJ2-2. The CDR3 consists of 12 residues. Germline V gene lookup returns CDR1 DFQATT and CDR2 SNEGSKA (reference sequence).